This T cell receptor beta chain originates from a study of patients and donors after allogeneic stem cell transplantation. TCRdb analysed the RT-PCR reads with MiXCR anew, one entry per CDR3 protein. The data contain hundreds of thousands of distinct CDR3 sequences, around two fifths of them seen just once; the ten biggest clones take up roughly 11%. The CDR3 length is 14 residues. V was cut by 9 bases and J by 7 bases, with 17 bases left in between. CDR1 and CDR2 from the germline V gene are SGDLS and YYNGEE. The rearrangement uses TRBV9 and TRBJ1-6; D might be TRBD1 (5 bases). The receptor's source is a human donor who was either an allogeneic HSCT recipient or a stem cell or donor lymphocyte infusion donor (not recorded which). It is not recorded whose cells these are; they may come from a transplant donor. Sequenced: blood, either unsorted or a sorted T cell fraction (not recorded which). The CDR3 region is CATSSGVRNSPLHF. CDR3 nucleotides: TGTGCCACTTCCTCGGGGGTGAGGAATTCACCCCTCCACTTT.